This TCR beta chain is drawn from a study of blood T cells in healthy people across ages. The V gene end was trimmed by 0 bases and the J gene end by 4 bases; junction bases not matched to a gene: 9. Germline V gives CDR1 MGHDK, CDR2 SYGVNS. The CDR3 is made up of 17 amino acids. Study observations and caveats: Investigators viewed diversity estimates from one million T cells as underestimates, the study reported. Whereas aged donors had fewer naive CD4+ cells, long-lived donors had more of them and higher diversity. What prevented conclusive comparison of naive and antigen-experienced cells was that PBMCs were unsorted.

In its sample, this clonotype was seen a few times. Antigen specificity is unknown. Using a J-beta primer mix together with a sample-barcoded 5' primer, a second PCR was run for about 6 to 11 cycles. TCRdb recomputed calls from the 5' RACE reads with MiXCR, one row per CDR3 protein. Seen here are roughly 1.6 million distinct CDR3 sequences, approximately 32% observed once, and the top ten hold about 10%. Material for sequencing was blood. The chain couples TRBV25-1 to TRBJ2-5; 9 bases are a match to TRBD2. The sequence came from a woman between 25 and 40 years old in good health. The CDR3 nucleotides read TGTGCCAGCAGTGAATATATGTCCAGCGGGGGGCGAGAGACCCAGTACTTC. Translated: CASSEYMSSGGRETQYF.